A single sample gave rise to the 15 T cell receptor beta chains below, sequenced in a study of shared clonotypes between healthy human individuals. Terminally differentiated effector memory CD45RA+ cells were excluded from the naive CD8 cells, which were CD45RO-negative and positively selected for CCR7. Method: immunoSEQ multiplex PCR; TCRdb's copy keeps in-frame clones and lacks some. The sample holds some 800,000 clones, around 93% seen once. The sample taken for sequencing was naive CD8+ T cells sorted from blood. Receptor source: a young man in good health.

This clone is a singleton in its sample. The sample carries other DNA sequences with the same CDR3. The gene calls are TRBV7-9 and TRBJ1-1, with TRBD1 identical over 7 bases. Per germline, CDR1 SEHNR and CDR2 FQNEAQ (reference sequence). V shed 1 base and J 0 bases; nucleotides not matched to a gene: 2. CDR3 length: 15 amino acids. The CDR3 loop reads CASSLGGQLNTEAFF. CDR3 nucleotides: TGTGCCAGCAGCTTAGGGGGACAGCTGAACACTGAAGCTTTCTTT.

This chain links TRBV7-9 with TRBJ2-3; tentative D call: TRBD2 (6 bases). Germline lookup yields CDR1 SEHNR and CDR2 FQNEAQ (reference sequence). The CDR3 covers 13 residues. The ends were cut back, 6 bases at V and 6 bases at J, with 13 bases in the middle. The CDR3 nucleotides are TGTGCCAGCAGGGGGAGGACTGCGGATACGCAGTATTTT. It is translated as CASRGRTADTQYF. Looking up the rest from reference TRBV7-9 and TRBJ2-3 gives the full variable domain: DTGVSQNPRHKITKRGQNVTFRCDPISEHNRLYWYRQTLGQGPEFLTYFQNEAQLEKSRLLSDRFSAERPKGSFSTLEIQRTEQGDSAMYLCASRGRTADTQYFGPGTRLTVL.

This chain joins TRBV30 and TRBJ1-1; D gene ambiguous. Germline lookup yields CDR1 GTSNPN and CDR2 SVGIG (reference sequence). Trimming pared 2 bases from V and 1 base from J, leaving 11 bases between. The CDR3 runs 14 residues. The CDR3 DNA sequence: TGTGCCTGGAGTCCCTCGGGGTGGAACACTGAAGCTTTCTTT. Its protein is CAWSPSGWNTEAFF.

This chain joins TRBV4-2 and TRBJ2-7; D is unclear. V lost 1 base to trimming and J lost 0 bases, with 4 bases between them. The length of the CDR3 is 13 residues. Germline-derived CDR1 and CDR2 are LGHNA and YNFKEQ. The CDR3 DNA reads TGTGCCAGCAGCCAAGGGCTCTCCTACGAGCAGTACTTC. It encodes CASSQGLSYEQYF.

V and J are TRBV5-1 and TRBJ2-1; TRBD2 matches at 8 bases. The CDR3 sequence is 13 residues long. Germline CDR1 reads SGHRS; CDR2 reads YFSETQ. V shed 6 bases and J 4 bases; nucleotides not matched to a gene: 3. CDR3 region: CASTGLDYNEQFF. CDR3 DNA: TGCGCCAGCACGGGACTAGATTACAATGAGCAGTTCTTC.

The CDR3 bases are TGTGCCAGCAGCTTAGCGGGAGGGCCAATGAATGAGCAGTTCTTC. Protein product: CASSLAGGPMNEQFF. This rearrangement joins TRBV5-8 to TRBJ2-1; 10 bases are shared with TRBD2. V gave up 2 bases and J gave up 7 bases; unmatched junction bases: 6. Germline CDR1 SGHTS, CDR2 YDEGEE. This CDR3 spans 15 amino acids. Together with reference TRBV5-8 and TRBJ2-1, the CDR3 gives the full variable domain: EAGVTQSPTHLIKTRGQQATLRCSPISGHTSVYWYQQALGLGLQFLLWYDEGEERNRGNFPPRFSGRQFPNYSSELNVNALELEDSALYLCASSLAGGPMNEQFFGPGTRLTVL.

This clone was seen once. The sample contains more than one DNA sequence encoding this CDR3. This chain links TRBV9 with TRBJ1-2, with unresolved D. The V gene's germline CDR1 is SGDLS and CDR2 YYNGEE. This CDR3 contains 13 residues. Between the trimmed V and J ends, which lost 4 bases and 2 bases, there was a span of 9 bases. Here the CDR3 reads CASSPRANYGYTF. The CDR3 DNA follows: TGTGCCAGCAGCCCGCGAGCAAACTATGGCTACACCTTC.

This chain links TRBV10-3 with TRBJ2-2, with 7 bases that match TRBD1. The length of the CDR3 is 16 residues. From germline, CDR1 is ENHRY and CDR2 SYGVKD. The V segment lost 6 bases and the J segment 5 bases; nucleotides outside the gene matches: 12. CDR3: CAIRGNSGTETGELFF. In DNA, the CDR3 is TGTGCCATCAGGGGAAACTCCGGGACAGAAACCGGGGAGCTGTTTTTT.

The CDR3 coding sequence is TGTGCCAGCAGCCCTAGGATTGGGGGCCTTCAGCCCCAGCATTTT. Its protein product is CASSPRIGGLQPQHF. The rearrangement links TRBV5-5 to TRBJ1-5, with D possibly being TRBD1 (6 bases). Germline CDR1 is SGHKS and CDR2 is YYEKEE (reference sequence). V lost 4 bases, J lost 6 bases, and 17 bases lay in between. This CDR3 is built from 15 residues.

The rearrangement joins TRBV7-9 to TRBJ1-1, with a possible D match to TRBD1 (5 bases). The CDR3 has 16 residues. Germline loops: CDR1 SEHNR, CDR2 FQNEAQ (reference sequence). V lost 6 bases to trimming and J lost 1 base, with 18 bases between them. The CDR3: CASSPAGPWTNTEAFF. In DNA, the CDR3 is TGTGCCAGCAGTCCCGCAGGGCCCTGGACGAACACTGAAGCTTTCTTT.

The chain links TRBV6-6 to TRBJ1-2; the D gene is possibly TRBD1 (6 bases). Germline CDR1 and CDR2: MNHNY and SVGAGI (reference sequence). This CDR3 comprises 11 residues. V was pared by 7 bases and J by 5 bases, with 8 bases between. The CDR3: CASIQGYGYTF. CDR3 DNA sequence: TGTGCCAGCATACAGGGATATGGCTACACCTTC.

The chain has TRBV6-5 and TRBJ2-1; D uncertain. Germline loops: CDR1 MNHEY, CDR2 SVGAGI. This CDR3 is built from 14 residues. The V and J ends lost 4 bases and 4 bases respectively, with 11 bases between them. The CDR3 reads CASSSPGPYNEQFF. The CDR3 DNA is TGTGCCAGCAGTTCCCCTGGACCTTACAATGAGCAGTTCTTC.

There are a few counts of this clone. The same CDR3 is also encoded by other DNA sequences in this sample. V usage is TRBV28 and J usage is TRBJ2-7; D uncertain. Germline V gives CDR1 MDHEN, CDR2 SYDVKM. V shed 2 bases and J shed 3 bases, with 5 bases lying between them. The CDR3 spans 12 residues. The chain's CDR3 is CASSLGSYEQYF. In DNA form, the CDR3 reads TGTGCCAGCAGTTTAGGCAGCTACGAGCAGTACTTC.

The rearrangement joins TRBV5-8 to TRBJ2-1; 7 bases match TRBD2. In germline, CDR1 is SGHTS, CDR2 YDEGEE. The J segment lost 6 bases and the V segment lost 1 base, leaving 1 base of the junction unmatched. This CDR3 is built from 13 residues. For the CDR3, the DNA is TGTGCCAGCAGCTTGTGGGGGGGCAATGAGCAGTTCTTC. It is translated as CASSLWGGNEQFF. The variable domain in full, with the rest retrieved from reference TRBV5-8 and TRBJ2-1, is EAGVTQSPTHLIKTRGQQATLRCSPISGHTSVYWYQQALGLGLQFLLWYDEGEERNRGNFPPRFSGRQFPNYSSELNVNALELEDSALYLCASSLWGGNEQFFGPGTRLTVL.

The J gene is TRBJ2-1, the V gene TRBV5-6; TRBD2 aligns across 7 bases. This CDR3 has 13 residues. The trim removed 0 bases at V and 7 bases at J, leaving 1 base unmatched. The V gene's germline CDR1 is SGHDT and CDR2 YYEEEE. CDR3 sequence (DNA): TGTGCCAGCAGCTTGGTGGGAGGGAATGAGCAGTTCTTC. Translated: CASSLVGGNEQFF.